This TCR beta chain came from a study of cytomegalovirus exposure and HLA in healthy donors. Broader study findings: The dataset shows that most TCR sequences were rare, while some public TCRs occurred in many donors.

This table comes from immunoSEQ multiplex PCR, and its TCRdb copy is limited to in-frame clones, with some not included. The data show about 400,000 clones, 86% seen once. The CDR3 has 13 residues. Germline V gives CDR1 MNHEY, CDR2 SVGAGI. Trimming took 6 bases from V and 4 from J; bases not matched to a gene: 4. On this clone itself: Its antigen is not known.

Sequenced material: PBMCs. The origin of this receptor is a woman between 18 and 30 years old in good health and CMV-seronegative. V usage is TRBV6-5 and J usage is TRBJ1-1; 8 bases fit TRBD1. The CDR3 here is CASRKDRVTEAFF. CDR3 nucleotide sequence: TGTGCCAGCAGAAAGGACAGGGTCACTGAAGCTTTCTTT.